This TCR beta chain was identified in a study of vaccination effects on CD4 cells after COVID-19. Findings and caveats of the study: Spike-reactive clones in convalescents after vaccination were chiefly newly vaccine-induced.

Regarding this clone: Its antigen remains unknown.

Pools of viral peptides were used by the ViraFEST assay to expand antigen-specific CD4+ T cells ahead of sequencing. Investigators separated out CD4+ T cells once 9 to 11 days of culture had passed. PCR showed that the person got SARS-CoV-2 infection at some point between March and December 2020. Vaccine administered to participants consisted of two doses of either BNT162b2 or mRNA-1273. Profiling relied on immunoSEQ multiplex PCR, and the TCRdb table lists in-frame clones only, not all of them. This sample has about 15,000 clones, with 76% found just once. V trimming: 0 bases; J trimming: 5 bases; junction bases outside the gene matches: 3. Germline lookup yields CDR1 SEHNR and CDR2 FQNEAQ (reference sequence). The CDR3 sequence is 15 residues long.

This receptor was obtained from a human donor who had a prior SARS-CoV-2 infection. The source was CD4+ T cells from PBMCs cultured with HCoV-NL63 spike peptides, collected after COVID-19 vaccination. This rearrangement joins TRBV7-9 to TRBJ1-1; TRBD1 matches at 10 bases. The CDR3 loop is CASSLADRGRTEAFF. The CDR3 DNA is TGTGCCAGCAGCTTAGCGGACAGGGGGAGGACTGAAGCTTTCTTT.